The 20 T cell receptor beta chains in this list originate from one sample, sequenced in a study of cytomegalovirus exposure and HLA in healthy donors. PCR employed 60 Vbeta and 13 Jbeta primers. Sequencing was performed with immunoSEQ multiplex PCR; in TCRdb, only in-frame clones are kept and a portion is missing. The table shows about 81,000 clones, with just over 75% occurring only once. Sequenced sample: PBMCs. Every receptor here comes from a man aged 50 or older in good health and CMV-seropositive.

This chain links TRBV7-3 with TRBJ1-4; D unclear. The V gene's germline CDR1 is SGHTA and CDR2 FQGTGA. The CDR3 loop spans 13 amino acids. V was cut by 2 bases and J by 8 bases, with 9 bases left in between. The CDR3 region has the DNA TGTGCCAGCAGCTTACAACGAGGGGAAAAACTGTTTTTT. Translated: CASSLQRGEKLFF. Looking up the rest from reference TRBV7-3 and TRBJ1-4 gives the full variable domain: GAGVSQTPSNKVTEKGKYVELRCDPISGHTALYWYRQSLGQGPEFLIYFQGTGAADDSGLPNDRFFAVRPEGSVSTLKIQRTERGDSAVYLCASSLQRGEKLFFGSGTQLSVL.

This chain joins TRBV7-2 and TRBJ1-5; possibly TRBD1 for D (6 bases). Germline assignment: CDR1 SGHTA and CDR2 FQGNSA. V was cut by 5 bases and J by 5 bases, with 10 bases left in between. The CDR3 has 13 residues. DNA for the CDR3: TGTGCCAGCAGCCCGGACAGAGATCAGCCCCAGCATTTT. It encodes CASSPDRDQPQHF.

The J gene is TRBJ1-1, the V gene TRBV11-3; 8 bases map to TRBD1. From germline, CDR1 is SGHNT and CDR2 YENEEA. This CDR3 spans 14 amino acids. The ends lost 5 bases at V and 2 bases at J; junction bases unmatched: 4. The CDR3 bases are TGTGCCAGCAGCCAGACAGGGGATAACACTGAAGCTTTCTTT. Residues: CASSQTGDNTEAFF.

This CDR3 is CASSLGDSSNEKLFF. CDR3 bases: TGCGCCAGCAGCCTGGGGGACAGCTCGAATGAAAAACTGTTTTTT. This rearrangement joins TRBV5-1 to TRBJ1-4; 7 bases are shared with TRBD1. This CDR3 contains 15 residues. Germline V gene data show CDR1 as SGHRS and CDR2 as YFSETQ. V lost 4 bases, J lost 5 bases, and 8 bases stayed unmatched.

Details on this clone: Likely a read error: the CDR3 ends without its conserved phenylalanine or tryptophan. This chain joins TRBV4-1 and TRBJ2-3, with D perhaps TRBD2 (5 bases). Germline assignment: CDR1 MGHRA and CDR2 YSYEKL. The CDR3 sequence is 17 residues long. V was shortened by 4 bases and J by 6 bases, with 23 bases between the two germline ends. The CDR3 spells CASSPGTAVTHYDTQYC. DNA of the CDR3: TGCGCCAGCAGCCCTGGAACAGCGGTTACCCACTACGATACGCAGTATTGT.

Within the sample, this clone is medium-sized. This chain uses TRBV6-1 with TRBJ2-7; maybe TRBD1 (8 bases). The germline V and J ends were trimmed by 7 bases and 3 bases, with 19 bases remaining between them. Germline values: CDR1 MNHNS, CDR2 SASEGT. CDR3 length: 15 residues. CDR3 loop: CASNEMTGDYYEQYF. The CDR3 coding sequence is TGTGCCAGCAACGAGATGACAGGGGACTACTACGAGCAGTACTTC.

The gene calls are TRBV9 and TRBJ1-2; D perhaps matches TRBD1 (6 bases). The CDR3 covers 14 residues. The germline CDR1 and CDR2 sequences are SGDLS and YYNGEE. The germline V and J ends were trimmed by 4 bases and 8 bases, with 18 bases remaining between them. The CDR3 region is CASSPDAGARGYTF. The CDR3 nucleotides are TGTGCCAGCAGCCCCGACGCAGGGGCGCGGGGCTACACCTTC.

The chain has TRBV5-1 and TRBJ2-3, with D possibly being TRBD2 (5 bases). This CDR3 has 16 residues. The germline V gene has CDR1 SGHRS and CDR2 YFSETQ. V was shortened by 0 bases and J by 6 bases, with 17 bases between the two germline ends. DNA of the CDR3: TGCGCCAGCAGCTTGGTTATTGGTATCGGGATTGATACGCAGTATTTT. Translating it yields CASSLVIGIGIDTQYF.

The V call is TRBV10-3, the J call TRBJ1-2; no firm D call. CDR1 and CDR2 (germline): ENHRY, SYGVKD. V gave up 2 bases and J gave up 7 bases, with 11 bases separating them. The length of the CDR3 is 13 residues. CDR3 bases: TGTGCCATCAGTGAGCCGACTCGGGGTGGCTACACCTTC. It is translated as CAISEPTRGGYTF.

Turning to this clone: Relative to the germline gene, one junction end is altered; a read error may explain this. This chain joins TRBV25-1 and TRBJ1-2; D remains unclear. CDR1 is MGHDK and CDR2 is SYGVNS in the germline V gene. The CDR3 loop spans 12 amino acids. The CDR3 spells CASSEYAGLVKF. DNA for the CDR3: TGTGCCAGCAGTGAATATGCGGGGTTGGTAAAATTC.

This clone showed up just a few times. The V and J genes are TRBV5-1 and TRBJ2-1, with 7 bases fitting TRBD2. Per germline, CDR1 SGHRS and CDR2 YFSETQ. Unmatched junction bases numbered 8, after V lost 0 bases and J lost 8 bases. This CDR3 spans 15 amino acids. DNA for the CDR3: TGCGCCAGCAGCTTGGGGCTAGCGGAATGGGATGAGCAGTTCTTC. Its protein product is CASSLGLAEWDEQFF.

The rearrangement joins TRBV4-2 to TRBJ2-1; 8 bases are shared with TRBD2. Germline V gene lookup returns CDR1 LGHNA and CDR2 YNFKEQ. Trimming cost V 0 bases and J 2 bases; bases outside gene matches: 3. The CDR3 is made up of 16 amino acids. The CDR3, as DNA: TGTGCCAGCAGCCAAGAAGACGGGAGGGCCTACAATGAGCAGTTCTTC. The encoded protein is CASSQEDGRAYNEQFF.

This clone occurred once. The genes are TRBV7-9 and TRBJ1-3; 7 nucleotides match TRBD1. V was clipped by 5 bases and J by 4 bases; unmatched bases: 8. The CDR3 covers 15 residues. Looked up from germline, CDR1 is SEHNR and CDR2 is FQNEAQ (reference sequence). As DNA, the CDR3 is TGTGCCAGCAGCCCCAGACAGGGTTCAGGAAACACCATATATTTT. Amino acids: CASSPRQGSGNTIYF.

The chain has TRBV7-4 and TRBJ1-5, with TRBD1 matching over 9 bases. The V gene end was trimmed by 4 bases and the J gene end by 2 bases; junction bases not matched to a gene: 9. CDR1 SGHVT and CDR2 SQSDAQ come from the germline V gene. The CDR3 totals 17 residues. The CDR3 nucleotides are TGTGCCAGCAGCTACGTTGGGGACAGGGAAGGCAATCAGCCCCAGCATTTT. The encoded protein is CASSYVGDREGNQPQHF.

The CDR3 sequence is CASAASTEQYF. The CDR3 nucleotides are TGTGCCAGCGCCGCTAGCACTGAGCAGTACTTC. The V call is TRBV11-2, the J call TRBJ2-7; TRBD2 is a possible D gene (5 bases). V gave up 8 bases and J gave up 7 bases, with 12 bases separating them. The germline CDR1 and CDR2 sequences are SGHAT and FQNNGV. The CDR3 is 11 amino acids.

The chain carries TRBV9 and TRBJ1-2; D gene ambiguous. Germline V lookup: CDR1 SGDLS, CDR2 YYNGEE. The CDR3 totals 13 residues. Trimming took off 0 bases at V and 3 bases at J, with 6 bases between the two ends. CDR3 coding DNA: TGTGCCAGCAGCGTAGGAATAGACTATGGCTACACCTTC. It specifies CASSVGIDYGYTF.

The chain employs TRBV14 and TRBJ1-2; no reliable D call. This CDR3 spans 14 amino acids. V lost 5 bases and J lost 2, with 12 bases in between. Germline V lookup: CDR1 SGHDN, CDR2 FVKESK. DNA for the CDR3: TGTGCCAGCAGCTTCCGCCCGGGGAACTATGGCTACACCTTC. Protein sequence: CASSFRPGNYGYTF.

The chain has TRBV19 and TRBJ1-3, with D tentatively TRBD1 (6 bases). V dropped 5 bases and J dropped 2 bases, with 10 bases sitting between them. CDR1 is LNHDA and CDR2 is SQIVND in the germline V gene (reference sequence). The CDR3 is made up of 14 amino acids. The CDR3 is CASSWTEAGNTIYF. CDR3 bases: TGTGCCAGTAGTTGGACAGAGGCTGGAAACACCATATATTTT.

The CDR3 DNA is TGTGCCATCAGTGTAGGGACAGGGCAAGAGACCCAGTACTTC. Its translation is CAISVGTGQETQYF. The V gene is TRBV10-3, the J gene TRBJ2-5; 9 bases line up with TRBD1. CDR1 and CDR2 from the germline V gene are ENHRY and SYGVKD. J lost 2 bases, V lost 4 bases, and 2 bases had no gene match. This CDR3 has 14 residues.

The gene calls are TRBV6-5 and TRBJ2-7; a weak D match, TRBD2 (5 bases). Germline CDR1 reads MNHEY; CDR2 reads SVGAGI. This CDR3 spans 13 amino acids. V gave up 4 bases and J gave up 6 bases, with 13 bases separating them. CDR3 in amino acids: CASSFNPSGEQYF. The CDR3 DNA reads TGTGCCAGCAGTTTTAACCCCAGCGGCGAGCAGTACTTC.